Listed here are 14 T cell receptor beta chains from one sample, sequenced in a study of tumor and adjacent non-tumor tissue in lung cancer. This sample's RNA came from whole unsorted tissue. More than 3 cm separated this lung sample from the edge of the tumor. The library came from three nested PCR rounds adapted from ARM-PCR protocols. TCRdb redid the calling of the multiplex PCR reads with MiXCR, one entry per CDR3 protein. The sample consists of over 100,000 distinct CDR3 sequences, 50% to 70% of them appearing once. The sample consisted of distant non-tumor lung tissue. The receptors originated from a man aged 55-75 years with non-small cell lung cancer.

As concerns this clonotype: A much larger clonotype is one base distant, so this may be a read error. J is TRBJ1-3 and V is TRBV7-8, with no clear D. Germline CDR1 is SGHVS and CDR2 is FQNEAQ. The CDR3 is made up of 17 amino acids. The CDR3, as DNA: TGTACCAGCAGCTTAGTTCGGAACAGTCCCTCTGGAAACACCATATATTTT. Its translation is CTSSLVRNSPSGNTIYF. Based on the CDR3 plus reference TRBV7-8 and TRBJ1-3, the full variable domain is GAGVSQSPRYKVAKRGQDVALRCDPISGHVSLFWYQQALGQGPEFLTYFQNEAQLDKSGLPSDRFFAERPEGSVSTLKIQRTQQEDSAVYLCTSSLVRNSPSGNTIYFGEGSWLTVV.

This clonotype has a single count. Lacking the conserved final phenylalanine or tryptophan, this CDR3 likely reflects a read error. CDR3 in amino acids: CSVEVPGGYQETQYL. For the CDR3, the DNA is TGCAGCGTTGAAGTACCGGGGGGCTACCAAGAGACCCAGTACCTC. The V and J genes are TRBV29-1 and TRBJ2-5; weak D call: TRBD2 (7 bases). Germline V gene sequence: CDR1 SQVTM, CDR2 ANQGSEA. CDR3 size: 15 residues. The ends were cut back, 1 base at V and 0 bases at J, with 12 bases in the middle.

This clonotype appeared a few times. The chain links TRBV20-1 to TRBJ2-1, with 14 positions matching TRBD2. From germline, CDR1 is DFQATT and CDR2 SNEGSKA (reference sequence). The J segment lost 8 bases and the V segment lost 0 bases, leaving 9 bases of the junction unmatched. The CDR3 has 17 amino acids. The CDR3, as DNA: TGCAGTGCTAGAGACCCAACCGGGACTAGCGGGAGCTATGAGCAGTTCTTC. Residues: CSARDPTGTSGSYEQFF.

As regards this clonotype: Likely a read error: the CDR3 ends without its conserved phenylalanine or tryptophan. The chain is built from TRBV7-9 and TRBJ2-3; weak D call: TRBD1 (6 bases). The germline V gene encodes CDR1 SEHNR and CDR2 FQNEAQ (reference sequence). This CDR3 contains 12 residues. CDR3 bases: TGTGCCAGGAGCTTAGTAGGGGGTGCGCAGTATCTT. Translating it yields CARSLVGGAQYL.

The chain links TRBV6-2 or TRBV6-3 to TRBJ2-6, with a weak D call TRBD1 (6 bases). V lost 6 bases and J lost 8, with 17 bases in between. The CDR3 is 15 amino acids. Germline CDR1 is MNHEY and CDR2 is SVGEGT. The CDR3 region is CASSPGAGVTNVLTF. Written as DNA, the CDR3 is TGTGCCAGCAGCCCAGGGGCGGGCGTGACCAACGTCCTGACTTTC.

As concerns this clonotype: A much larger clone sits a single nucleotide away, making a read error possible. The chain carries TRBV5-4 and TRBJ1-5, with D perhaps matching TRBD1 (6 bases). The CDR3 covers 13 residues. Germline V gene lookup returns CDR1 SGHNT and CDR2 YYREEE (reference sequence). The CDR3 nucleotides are TGTACCAGCAGCCCAGACAGGAATCAGCCCCAGCATTTT. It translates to CTSSPDRNQPQHF.

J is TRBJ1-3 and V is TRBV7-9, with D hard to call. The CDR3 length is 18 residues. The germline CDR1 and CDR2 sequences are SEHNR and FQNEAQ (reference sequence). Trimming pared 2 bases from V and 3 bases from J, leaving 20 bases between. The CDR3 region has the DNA TGTGCCAGCAGCTTAAGGGAGTGGACGGCCATCCGTGGAAACACCATATATTTT. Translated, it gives CASSLREWTAIRGNTIYF.

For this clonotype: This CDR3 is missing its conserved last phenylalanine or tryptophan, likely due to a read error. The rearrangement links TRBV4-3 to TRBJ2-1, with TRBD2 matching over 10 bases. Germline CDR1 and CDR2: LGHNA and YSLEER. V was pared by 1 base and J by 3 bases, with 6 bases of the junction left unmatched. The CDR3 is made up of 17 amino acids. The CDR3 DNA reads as TGCGCCAGCAGCCAAGGCGTCCAGCGGGAGGGCTACAATGAGCAGTTCTTA. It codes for CASSQGVQREGYNEQFL.

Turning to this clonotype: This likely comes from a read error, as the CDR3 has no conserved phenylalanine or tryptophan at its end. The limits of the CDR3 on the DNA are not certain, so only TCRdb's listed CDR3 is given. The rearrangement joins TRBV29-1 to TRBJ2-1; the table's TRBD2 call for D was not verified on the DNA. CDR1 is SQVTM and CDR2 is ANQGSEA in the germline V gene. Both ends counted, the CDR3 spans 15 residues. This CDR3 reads CSVEFPSGSYNEQLL.

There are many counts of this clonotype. The CDR3: CSANRFTEAFF. Here the CDR3 DNA reads TGCAGTGCAAACAGGTTCACTGAAGCTTTCTTT. J is TRBJ1-1 and V is TRBV20-1, with a weak D call TRBD1 (5 bases). Trimming took 6 bases from V and 4 from J, leaving 9 bases between them. The CDR3 consists of 11 residues. Germline V lookup: CDR1 DFQATT, CDR2 SNEGSKA (reference sequence).

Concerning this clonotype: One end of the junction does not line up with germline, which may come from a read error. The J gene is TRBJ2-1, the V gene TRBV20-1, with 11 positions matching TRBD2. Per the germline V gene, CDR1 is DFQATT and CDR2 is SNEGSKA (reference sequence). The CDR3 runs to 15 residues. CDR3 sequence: CRASPTSGTHNEQFF. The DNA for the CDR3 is TGCAGAGCTAGCCCGACTAGCGGGACCCACAATGAGCAGTTCTTC.

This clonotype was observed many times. The CDR3 coding sequence is TGCAGTGCCCCGTCCGGGGGGAGGAATGAGCAGTTCTTC. Amino acid sequence: CSAPSGGRNEQFF. J is TRBJ2-1 and V is TRBV20-1, with 7 bases that match TRBD2. Germline-derived CDR1 and CDR2 are DFQATT and SNEGSKA (reference sequence). V was clipped by 6 bases and J by 7 bases; unmatched bases: 9. The CDR3 runs 13 residues.

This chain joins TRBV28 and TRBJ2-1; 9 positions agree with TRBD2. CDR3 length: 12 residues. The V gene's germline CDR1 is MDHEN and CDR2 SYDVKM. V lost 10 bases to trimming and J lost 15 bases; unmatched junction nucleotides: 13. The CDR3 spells CANSPSSGTGFF. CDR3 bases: TGTGCCAACAGCCCATCTAGCGGGACTGGGTTCTTC.

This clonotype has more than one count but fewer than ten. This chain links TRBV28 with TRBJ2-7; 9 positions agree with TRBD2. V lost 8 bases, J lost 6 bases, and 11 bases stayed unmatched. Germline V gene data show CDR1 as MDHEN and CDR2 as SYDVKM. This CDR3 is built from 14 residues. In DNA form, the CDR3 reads TGTGCCAGCGGGGCGGCTAGCGGGATGCCCGAGCAGTACTTC. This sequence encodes CASGAASGMPEQYF.